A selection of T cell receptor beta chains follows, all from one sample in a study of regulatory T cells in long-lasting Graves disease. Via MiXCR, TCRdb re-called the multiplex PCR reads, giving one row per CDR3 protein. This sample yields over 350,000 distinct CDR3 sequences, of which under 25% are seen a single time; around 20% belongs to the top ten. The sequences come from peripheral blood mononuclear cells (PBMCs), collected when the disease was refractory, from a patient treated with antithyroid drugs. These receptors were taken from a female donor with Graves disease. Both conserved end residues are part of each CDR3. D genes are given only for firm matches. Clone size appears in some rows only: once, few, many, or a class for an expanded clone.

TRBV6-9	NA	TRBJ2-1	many	TGTGCCAGCAGTTACCCATCCTATAGACTAGTCTTCAATGAGCAGTTCTTC	CASSYPSYRLVFNEQFF
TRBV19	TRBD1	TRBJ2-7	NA	TGTGCCAGTAGTATAACCTTCCGGACAGGCACCTACGAGCAGTACTTC	CASSITFRTGTYEQYF
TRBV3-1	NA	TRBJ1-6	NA	TGTGCCAGCAGCCCGTCGGGGGCTTCACCCCTCCACTTT	CASSPSGASPLHF
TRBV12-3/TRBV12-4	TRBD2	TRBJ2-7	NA	TGTGCCAGCAGTTTTTTTTTAGTGGGGGGAGCGGGAGTCCACGAGCAGTACTTC	CASSFFLVGGAGVHEQYF
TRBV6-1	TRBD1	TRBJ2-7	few	TGTGCCAGCAGCGACCCGGGACAGCTCTACGAGCAGTACTTC	CASSDPGQLYEQYF
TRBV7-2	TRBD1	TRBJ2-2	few	TGTGCCAGCAGCCCACAGGGGGCAACCGGGGAGCTGTTTTTT	CASSPQGATGELFF
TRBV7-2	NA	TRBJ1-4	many	TGTGCCAGCAGCTCCGGGACCCAGGGTTCAAAACTGTTTTTT	CASSSGTQGSKLFF
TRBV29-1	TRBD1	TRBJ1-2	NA	TGCAGCGTCGTCCCAGCCGGGACAGGGGAATTCGTCTACACCTTC	CSVVPAGTGEFVYTF
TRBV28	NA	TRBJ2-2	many	TGTGCCAGCTGTAGGTGGACCGGGGAGCTGTTTTTT	CASCRWTGELFF
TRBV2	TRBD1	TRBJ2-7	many	TGTGCCAGCGACAGGGGGCGCTTCTACGAGCAGTACTTC	CASDRGRFYEQYF
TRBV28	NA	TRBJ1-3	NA	TGTGCCAGCAGCCTGGGTAGAGCTGGAAACACCATATATTTT	CASSLGRAGNTIYF
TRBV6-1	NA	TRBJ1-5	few	TGTGCCAGCACCCCCTCCTACCCGTACGGCAATCAGCCCCAGCATTTT	CASTPSYPYGNQPQHF
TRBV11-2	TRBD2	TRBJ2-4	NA	TGTGCCAGCAGCCGGGGGGGGATAGCCAAAAACATTCAGTACTTC	CASSRGGIAKNIQYF
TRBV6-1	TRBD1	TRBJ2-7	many	TGTGCCAGCAGTCGAACCGGGACAGCATCCTACGAGCAGTACTTC	CASSRTGTASYEQYF
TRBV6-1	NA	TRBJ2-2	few	TGTGCCAGCAGGCAGGGACCCGGGGAGCTGTTTTTT	CASRQGPGELFF
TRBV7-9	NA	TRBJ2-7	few	TGTGCCAGCAGATCAGCAGGGGCTATCTACGAGCAGTACTTC	CASRSAGAIYEQYF
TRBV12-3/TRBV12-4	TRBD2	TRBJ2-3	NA	TGTGCCAGCAGTGTTAGCGGGAGGGAAGATACGCAGTATTTT	CASSVSGREDTQYF
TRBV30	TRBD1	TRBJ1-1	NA	TGTGCCTGGGGTATTCGTGACAGGGGAATGAACACTGAAGCTTTCTTT	CAWGIRDRGMNTEAFF
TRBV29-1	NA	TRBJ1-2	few	TGCAGCGTTGAATCTGGCTATGGCTACACCTTC	CSVESGYGYTF
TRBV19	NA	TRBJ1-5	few	TGTGCCAGTAAACGGCCTGGCAATCAGCCCCAGCATTTT	CASKRPGNQPQHF
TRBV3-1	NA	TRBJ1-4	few	TGTGCCAGCAGCCAAGGCGCAGGGGATAATGAAAAACTGTTTTTT	CASSQGAGDNEKLFF
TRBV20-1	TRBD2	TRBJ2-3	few	TGCAGTGCTAGATCGGGACTAGCGGGAGTATATGTAGATACGCAGTATTTT	CSARSGLAGVYVDTQYF
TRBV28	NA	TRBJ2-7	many	TGTGCCAGCAGACTTACAGGGAGCTCCTACGAGCAGTACTTC	CASRLTGSSYEQYF
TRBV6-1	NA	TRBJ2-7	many	TGTGCCAGCAGTGAAGTAAATAATTTCAGCTACGAGCAGTACTTC	CASSEVNNFSYEQYF
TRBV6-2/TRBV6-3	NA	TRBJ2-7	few	TGTGCCAGCAGCTACTCTCCATGGGCGAGCTCCTACGAGCAGTACTTC	CASSYSPWASSYEQYF
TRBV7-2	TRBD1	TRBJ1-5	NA	TGTGCCAGCAGCTACGCCCCAGGACAGGGTTGGCAGCCCCAGCATTTT	CASSYAPGQGWQPQHF
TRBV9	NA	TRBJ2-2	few	TGTGCCAGCAGTACCAGCACCGGGGAGCTGTTTTTT	CASSTSTGELFF
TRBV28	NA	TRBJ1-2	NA	TGTGCCAGCAGTTCCGACTCACAGCTAGACCATGGCTACACCTTC	CASSSDSQLDHGYTF
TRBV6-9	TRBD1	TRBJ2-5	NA	TGTGCCAGCAGTTTTAGACAGGGGGCAGAGACCCAGTACTTC	CASSFRQGAETQYF
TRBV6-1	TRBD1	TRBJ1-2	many	TGTGCCAGCAGGGGGACAGGGGATACCTATGGCTACACCTTC	CASRGTGDTYGYTF
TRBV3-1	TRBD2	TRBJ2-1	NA	TGTGCCAGCAGCCAAGATCGGGGACTAGCGGGAAACAATGAGCAGTTCTTC	CASSQDRGLAGNNEQFF